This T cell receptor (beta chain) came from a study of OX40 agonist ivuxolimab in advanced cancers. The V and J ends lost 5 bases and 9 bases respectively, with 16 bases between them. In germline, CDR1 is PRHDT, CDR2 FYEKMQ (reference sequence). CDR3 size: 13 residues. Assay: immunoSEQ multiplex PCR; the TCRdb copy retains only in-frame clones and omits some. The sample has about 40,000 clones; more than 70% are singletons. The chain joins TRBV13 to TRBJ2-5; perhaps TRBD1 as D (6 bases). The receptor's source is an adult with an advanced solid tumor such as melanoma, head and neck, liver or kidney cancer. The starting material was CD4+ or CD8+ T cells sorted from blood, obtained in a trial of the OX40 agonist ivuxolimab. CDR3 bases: TGTGCCAGCAGCACGAGGACAGCTGGGTCCCAGTACTTC. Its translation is CASSTRTAGSQYF.